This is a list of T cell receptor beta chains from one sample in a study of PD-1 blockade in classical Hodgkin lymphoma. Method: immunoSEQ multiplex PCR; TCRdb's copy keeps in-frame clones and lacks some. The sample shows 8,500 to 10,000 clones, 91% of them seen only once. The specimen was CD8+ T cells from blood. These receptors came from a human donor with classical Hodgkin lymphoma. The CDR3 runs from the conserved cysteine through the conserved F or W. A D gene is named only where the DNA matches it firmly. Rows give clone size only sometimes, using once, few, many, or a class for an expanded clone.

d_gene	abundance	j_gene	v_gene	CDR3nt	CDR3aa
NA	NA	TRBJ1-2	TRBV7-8	TGTGCCAGCAGCATAGACGGGGATGGCTACACCTTC	CASSIDGDGYTF
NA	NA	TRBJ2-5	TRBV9	TGTGCCAGCAGCCCCCGGGACAACCAACGGGAGACCCAGTACTTC	CASSPRDNQRETQYF
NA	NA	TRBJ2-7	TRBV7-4	TGTGCCAGCAGCCCCAGAAGCTCCTACGAGCAGTACTTC	CASSPRSSYEQYF
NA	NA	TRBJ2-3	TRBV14	TGTGCCAGCAGCCTCGGGGCAGATACGCAGTATTTT	CASSLGADTQYF
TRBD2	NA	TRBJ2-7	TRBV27	TGTGCCAGCAGGGGACTAGCGGGGTACGAGCAGTACTTC	CASRGLAGYEQYF
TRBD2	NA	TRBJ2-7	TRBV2	TGTGCCAGCAGTCCCACCGGACTAGCGAGCTCCTACGAGCAGTACTTC	CASSPTGLASSYEQYF
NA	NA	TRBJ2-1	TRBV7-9	TGTGCCAGCAGCTTAGACGGGATAAGGTATGAGCAGTTCTTC	CASSLDGIRYEQFF
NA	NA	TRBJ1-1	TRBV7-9	TGTGCCAGCAGCCAAAGCGGGGATACTGAAGCTTTCTTT	CASSQSGDTEAFF
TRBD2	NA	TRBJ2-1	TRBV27	TGTGCCAGCAGTTTATCGGGACTAGCGGGAGATGAGCAGTTCTTC	CASSLSGLAGDEQFF
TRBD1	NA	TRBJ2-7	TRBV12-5	TGTGCTAGTGAAGGTCGGGACAGGGCCTACGAGCAGTACTTC	CASEGRDRAYEQYF
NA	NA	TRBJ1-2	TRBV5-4	TGTGCCAGCAGCTTCAGGGACACCAACTATGGCTACACCTTC	CASSFRDTNYGYTF
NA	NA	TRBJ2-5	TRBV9	TGTGCCAGCAGCCCTTCCGGTGGGTCACAAGAGACCCAGTACTTC	CASSPSGGSQETQYF
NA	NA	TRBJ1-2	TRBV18	TGTGCCAGCTCACCGGACAGCTATGGCTACACCTTC	CASSPDSYGYTF
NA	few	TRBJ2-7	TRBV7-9	TGTGCCAGCAGCTTACCGGAGGGACAGCCCGGAGCCTACGAGCAGTACTTC	CASSLPEGQPGAYEQYF
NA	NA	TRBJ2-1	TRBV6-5	TGTGCCAGCAGTTACTCATGGCTGCCTGTCCATGAGCAGTTCTTC	CASSYSWLPVHEQFF
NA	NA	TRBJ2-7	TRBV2	TGTGCCAGCAGTGAAGCGCCTTCCCCGGGGTCCTACGAGCAGTACTTC	CASSEAPSPGSYEQYF
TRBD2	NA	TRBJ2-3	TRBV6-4	TGTGCCAGCAGCCAGACTAGCGGGGGGTTAGATACGCAGTATTTT	CASSQTSGGLDTQYF
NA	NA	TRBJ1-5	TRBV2	TGTGCCAGCAGTGACGGGGTTCAGCCCCAGCATTTT	CASSDGVQPQHF
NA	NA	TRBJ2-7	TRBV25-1	TGTGCCAGCAGTGAATTCGGACAATACGAGCAGTACTTC	CASSEFGQYEQYF
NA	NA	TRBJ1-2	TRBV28	TGTGCCACCGACCAATACACCTTC	CATDQYTF
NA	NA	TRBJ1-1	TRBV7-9	TGTGCCAGCAGCTCATCCCTCAAGACAGGCGAAGCTTTCTTT	CASSSSLKTGEAFF
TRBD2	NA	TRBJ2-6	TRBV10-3	TGTGCCATCAGTTCCCGTTATCTAGCGGGAGGTCCCGGGGCCAACGTCCTGACTTTC	CAISSRYLAGGPGANVLTF
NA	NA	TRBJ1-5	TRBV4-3	TGCGCCAGCAGCCAAGGTACATCCGGGACGGACAATCAGCCCCAGCATTTT	CASSQGTSGTDNQPQHF
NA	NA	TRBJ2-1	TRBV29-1	TGCAGCGTTGACCCAGCACCCTACTCCTACAATGAGCAGTTCTTC	CSVDPAPYSYNEQFF
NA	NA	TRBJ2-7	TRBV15	TGTGCCACCAGCCCCCGGCTAGGTGATTGGCAGTACTTC	CATSPRLGDWQYF
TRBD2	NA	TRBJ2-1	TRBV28	TGTGCCAGCACCGAACCGAAGGAGGCGGGAGGGCCTATCAATGAGCAGTTCTTC	CASTEPKEAGGPINEQFF
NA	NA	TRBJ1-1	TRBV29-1	TGCAGCGTCCCACTAAACACTGAAGCTTTCTTT	CSVPLNTEAFF
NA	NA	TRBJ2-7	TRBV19	TGTGCCAGTAGTCCTAGGGACGGAGGATACGAGCAGTACTTC	CASSPRDGGYEQYF
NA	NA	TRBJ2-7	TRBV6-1	TGTGCCAGCAGTGACGACAGTTCCTACGAGCAGTACTTC	CASSDDSSYEQYF
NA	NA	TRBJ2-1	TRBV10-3	TGTGCCATCAGTGAGAACTTGCCCTCCGGAGGTGAGCAGTTCTTC	CAISENLPSGGEQFF
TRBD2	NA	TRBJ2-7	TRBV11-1	TGTGCCAGCAGCCCCGCGGGGGGCCTTAGGAACTACGAGCAGTACTTC	CASSPAGGLRNYEQYF
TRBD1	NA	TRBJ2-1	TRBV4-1	TGCGCCAGCAGCCAAGGGCTTACAGGGGATGCCGACAATGAGCAGTTCTTC	CASSQGLTGDADNEQFF
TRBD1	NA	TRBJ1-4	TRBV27	TGTGCCAGCAGTCAGGGGGGTGCTTATGAAAAACTGTTTTTT	CASSQGGAYEKLFF
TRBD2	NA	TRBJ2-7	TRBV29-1	TGCAGCGTTTTGACTAGCGGCGAGCAGTACTTC	CSVLTSGEQYF
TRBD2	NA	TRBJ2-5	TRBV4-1	TGCGCCAGCAGCTACCGGGACTACGCCTTGGAGGCCCAGTACTTC	CASSYRDYALEAQYF
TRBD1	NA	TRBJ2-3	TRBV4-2	TGTGCCAGCAGCCAGTCGGGACAGGGAGGTTCAGATACGCAGTATTTT	CASSQSGQGGSDTQYF
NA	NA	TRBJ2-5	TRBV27	TGTGCCAGCAGTTTAACCGGTGAGACCCAGTACTTC	CASSLTGETQYF
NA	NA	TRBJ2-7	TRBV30	TGTGCCTGGAGTGATCCCCACGAGCAGTACTTC	CAWSDPHEQYF
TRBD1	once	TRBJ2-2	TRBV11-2	TGTGCCAGCAGCCTATGGGACAGATACACCGGGGAGCTGTTTTTT	CASSLWDRYTGELFF
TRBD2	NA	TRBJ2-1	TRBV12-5	TGTGCTAGTGGTTTTACGCTAGCGGGGGGGCATTTAGGGAATGAGCAGTTCTTC	CASGFTLAGGHLGNEQFF
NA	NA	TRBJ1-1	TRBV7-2	TGTGCCAGCAGCTTAGGCGTTGGGGACACTGAAGCTTTCTTT	CASSLGVGDTEAFF
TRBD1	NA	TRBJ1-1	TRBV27	TGTGCCAGCAATTATTACAGGGGAGCGAACACTGAAGCTTTCTTT	CASNYYRGANTEAFF
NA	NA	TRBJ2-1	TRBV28	TGTGCCAGCACCATTATGGCACAGGGTAGTTATGAGCAGTTCTTC	CASTIMAQGSYEQFF
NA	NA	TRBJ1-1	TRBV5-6	TGTGCCAGCAGCTTGGAACAGGGGAACACTGAAGCTTTCTTT	CASSLEQGNTEAFF
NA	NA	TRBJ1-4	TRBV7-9	TGTGCCAGCAGCTTATCTTGGGGGAGTGAAAAACTGTTTTTT	CASSLSWGSEKLFF
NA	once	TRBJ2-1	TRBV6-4	TGTGCCAGCAGTAATGGGCCCAACAATGAGCAGTTCTTC	CASSNGPNNEQFF